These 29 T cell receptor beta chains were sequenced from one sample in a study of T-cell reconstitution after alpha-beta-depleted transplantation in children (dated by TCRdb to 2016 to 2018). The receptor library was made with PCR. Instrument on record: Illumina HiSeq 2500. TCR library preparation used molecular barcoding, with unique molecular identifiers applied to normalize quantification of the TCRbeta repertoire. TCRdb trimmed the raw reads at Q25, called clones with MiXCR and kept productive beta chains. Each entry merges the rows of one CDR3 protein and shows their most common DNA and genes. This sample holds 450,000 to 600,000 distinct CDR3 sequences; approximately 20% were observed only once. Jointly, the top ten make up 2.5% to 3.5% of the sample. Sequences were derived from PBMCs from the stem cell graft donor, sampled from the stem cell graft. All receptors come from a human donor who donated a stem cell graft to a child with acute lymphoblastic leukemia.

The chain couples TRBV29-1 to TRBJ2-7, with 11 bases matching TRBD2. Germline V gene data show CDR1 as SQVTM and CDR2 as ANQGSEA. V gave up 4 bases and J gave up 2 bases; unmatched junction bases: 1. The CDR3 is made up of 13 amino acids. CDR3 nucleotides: TGCAGCGTTGGACTAGCGGGACCCTACGAGCAGTACTTC. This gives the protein CSVGLAGPYEQYF.

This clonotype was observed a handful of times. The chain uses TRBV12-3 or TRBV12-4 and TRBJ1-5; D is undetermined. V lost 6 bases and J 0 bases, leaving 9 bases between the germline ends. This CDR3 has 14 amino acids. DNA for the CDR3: TGTGCCAGCAGCCAGAGATATAGCAATCAGCCCCAGCATTTT. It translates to CASSQRYSNQPQHF.

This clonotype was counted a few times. This CDR3 reads CASSLREAYQETQYF. The DNA of the CDR3 is TGCGCCAGCAGCTTGCGGGAGGCGTACCAAGAGACCCAGTACTTC. The chain couples TRBV5-1 to TRBJ2-5, with TRBD2 matching 7 bases. With 1 base clipped from V and 0 bases from J, the junction kept 3 bases outside the gene matches. Germline CDR1 is SGHRS and CDR2 is YFSETQ. The CDR3 totals 15 residues.

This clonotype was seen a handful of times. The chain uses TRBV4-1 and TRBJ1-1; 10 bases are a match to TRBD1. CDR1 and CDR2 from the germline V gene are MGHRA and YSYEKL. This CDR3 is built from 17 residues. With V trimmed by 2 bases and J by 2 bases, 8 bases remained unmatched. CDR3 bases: TGCGCCAGCAGCCAAAACCCGACAGGGGGCTTAAACACTGAAGCTTTCTTT. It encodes CASSQNPTGGLNTEAFF.

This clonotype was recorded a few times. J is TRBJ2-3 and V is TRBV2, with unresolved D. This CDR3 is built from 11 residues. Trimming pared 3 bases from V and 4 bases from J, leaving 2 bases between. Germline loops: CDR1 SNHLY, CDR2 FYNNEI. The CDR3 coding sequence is TGTGCCAGCAGTGACCCAGATACGCAGTATTTT. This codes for CASSDPDTQYF.

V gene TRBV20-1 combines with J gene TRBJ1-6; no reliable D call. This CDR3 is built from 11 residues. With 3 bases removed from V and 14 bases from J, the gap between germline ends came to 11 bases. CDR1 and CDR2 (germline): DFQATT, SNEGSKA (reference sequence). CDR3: CSASGVKSLHF. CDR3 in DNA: TGCAGTGCTAGCGGGGTCAAATCCCTCCACTTT.

CDR3 coding DNA: TGTGCCAGCACCCTAGCGGGAACAGAGACCCAGTACTTC. Protein product: CASTLAGTETQYF. The V and J genes are TRBV5-6 and TRBJ2-5; 9 bases fit TRBD2. Losses at the gene ends were 6 bases for V and 4 bases for J; bases not matched to a gene: 4. The CDR3 is made up of 13 amino acids. Germline V lookup: CDR1 SGHDT, CDR2 YYEEEE.

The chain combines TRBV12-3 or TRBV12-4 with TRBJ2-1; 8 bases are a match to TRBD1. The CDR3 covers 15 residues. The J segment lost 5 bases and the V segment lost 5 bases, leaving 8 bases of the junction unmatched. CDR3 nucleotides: TGTGCCAGCAGTCCCTGGACAGGGAAAGACAATGAGCAGTTCTTC. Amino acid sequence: CASSPWTGKDNEQFF.

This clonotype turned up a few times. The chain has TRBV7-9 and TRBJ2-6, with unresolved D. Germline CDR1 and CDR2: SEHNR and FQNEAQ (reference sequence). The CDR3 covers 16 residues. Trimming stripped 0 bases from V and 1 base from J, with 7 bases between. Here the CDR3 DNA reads TGTGCCAGCAGCTTAGCTGGAGCGTCTGGGGCCAACGTCCTGACTTTC. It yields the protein CASSLAGASGANVLTF.

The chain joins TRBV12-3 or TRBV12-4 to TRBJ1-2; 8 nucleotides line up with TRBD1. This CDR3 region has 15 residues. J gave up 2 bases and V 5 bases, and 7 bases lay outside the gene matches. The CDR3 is CASSIGQGSNYGYTF. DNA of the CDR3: TGTGCCAGCAGTATAGGACAGGGATCCAACTATGGCTACACCTTC.

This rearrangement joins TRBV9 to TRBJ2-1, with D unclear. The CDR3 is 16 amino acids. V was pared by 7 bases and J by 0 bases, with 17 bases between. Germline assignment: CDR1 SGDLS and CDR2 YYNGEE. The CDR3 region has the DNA TGTGCCAGCGGGGTGAAGGTGGCAAGCTCCTACAATGAGCAGTTCTTC. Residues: CASGVKVASSYNEQFF.

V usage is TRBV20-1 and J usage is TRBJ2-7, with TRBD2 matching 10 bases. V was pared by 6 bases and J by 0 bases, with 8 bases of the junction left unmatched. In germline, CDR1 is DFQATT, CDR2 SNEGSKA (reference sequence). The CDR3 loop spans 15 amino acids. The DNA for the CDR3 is TGCAGTGCCACCCGACTAGCGGGCGTCTCCTACGAGCAGTACTTC. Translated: CSATRLAGVSYEQYF.

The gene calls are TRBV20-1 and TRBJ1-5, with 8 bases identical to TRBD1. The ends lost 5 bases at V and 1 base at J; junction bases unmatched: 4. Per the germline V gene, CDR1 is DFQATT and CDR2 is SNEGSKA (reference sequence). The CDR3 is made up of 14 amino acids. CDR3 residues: CSAYNRGSNQPQHF. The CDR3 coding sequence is TGCAGTGCTTATAACAGGGGGAGCAATCAGCCCCAGCATTTT.

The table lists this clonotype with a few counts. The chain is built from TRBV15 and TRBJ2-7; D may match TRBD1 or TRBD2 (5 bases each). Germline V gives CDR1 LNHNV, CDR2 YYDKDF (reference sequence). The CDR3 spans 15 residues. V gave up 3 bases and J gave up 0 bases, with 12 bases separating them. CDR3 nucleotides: TGTGCCACCAGCAGCCCAGGGACCTCCTCCTACGAGCAGTACTTC. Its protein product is CATSSPGTSSYEQYF.

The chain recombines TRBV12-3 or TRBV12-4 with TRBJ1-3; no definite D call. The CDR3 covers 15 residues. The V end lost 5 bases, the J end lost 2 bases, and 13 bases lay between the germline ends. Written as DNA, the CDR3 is TGTGCCAGCAGTCCTTATCCGACCGCTGGAAACACCATATATTTT. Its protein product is CASSPYPTAGNTIYF.

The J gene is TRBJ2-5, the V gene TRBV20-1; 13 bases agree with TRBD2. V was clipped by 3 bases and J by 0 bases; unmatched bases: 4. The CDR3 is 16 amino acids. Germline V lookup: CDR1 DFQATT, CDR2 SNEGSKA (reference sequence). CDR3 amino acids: CSASPGTSGDQETQYF. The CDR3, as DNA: TGCAGTGCTAGTCCAGGGACTAGCGGGGACCAAGAGACCCAGTACTTC.

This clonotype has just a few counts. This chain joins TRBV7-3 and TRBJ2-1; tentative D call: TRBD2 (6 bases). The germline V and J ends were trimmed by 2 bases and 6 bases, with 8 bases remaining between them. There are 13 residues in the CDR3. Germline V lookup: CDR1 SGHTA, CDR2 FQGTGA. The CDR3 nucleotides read TGTGCCAGCAGCTTACTAGCGACCAATGAGCAGTTCTTC. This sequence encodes CASSLLATNEQFF.

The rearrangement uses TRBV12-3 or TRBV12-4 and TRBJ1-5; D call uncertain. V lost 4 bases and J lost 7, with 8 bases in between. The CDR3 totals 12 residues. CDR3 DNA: TGTGCCAGCAGTTCCGGTTGGCAGCCCCAGCATTTT. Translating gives CASSSGWQPQHF.

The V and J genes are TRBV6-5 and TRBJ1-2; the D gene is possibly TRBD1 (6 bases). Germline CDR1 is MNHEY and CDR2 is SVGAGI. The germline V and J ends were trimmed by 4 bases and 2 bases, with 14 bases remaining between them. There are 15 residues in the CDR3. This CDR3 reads CASSSGRDTNYGYTF. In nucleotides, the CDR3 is TGTGCCAGCAGTTCCGGCCGGGACACCAACTATGGCTACACCTTC.

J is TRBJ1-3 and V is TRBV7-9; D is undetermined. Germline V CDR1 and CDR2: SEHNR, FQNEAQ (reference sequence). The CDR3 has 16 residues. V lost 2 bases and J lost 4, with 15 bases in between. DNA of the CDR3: TGTGCCAGCAGCTTAACGTTCATAACTCGGGGAAACACCATATATTTT. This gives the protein CASSLTFITRGNTIYF.

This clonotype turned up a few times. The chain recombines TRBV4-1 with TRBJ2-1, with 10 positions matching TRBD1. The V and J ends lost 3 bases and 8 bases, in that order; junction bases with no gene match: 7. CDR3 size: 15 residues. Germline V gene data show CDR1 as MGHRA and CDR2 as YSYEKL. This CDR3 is CASSHPGQGIDEQFF. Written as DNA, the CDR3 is TGCGCCAGCAGCCACCCGGGACAGGGGATCGATGAGCAGTTCTTC.

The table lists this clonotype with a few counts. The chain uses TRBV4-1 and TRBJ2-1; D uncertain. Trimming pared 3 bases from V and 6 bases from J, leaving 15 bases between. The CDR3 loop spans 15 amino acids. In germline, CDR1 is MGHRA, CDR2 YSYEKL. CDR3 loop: CASSHIQLRSNEQFF. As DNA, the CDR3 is TGCGCCAGCAGCCATATTCAACTGAGGAGCAATGAGCAGTTCTTC.

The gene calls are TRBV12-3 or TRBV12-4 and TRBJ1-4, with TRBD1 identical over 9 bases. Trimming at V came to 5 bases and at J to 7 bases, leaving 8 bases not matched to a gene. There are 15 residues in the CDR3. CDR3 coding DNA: TGTGCCAGCAGTACCCGGGACAGGGTGACTGAAAAACTGTTTTTT. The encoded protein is CASSTRDRVTEKLFF.

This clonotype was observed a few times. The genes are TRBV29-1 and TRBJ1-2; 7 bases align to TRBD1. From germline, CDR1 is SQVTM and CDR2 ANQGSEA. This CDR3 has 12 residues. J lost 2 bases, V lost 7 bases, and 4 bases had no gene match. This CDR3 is CSARDRNYGYTF. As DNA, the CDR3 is TGCAGCGCACGGGACAGAAACTATGGCTACACCTTC. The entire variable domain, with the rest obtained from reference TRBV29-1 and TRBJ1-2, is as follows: SAVISQKPSRDICQRGTSLTIQCQVDSQVTMMFWYRQQPGQSLTLIATANQGSEATYESGFVIDKFPISRPNLTFSTLTVSNMSPEDSSIYLCSARDRNYGYTFGSGTRLTVV.

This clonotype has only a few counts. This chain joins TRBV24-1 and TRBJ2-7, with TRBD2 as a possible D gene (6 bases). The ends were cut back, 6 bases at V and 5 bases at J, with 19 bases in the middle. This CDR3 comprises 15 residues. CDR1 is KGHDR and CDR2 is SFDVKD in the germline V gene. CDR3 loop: CATSRGLRSDDEQYF. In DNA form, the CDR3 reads TGTGCCACCAGTCGGGGACTGCGAAGTGACGACGAGCAGTACTTC.

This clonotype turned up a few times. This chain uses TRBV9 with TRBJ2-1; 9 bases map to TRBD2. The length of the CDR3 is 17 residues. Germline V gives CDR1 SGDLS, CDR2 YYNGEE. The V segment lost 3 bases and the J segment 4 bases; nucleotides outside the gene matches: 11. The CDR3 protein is CASSARPSGVGYNEQFF. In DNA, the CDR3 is TGTGCCAGCAGCGCTCGCCCTAGCGGGGTGGGGTACAATGAGCAGTTCTTC.

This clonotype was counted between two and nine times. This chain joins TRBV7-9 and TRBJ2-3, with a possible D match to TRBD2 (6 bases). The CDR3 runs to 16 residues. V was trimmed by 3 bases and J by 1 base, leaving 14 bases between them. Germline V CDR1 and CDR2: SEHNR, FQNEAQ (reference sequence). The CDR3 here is CASSLGRRDRTDTQYF. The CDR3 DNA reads TGTGCCAGCAGCTTGGGACGGCGGGACCGCACAGATACGCAGTATTTT.

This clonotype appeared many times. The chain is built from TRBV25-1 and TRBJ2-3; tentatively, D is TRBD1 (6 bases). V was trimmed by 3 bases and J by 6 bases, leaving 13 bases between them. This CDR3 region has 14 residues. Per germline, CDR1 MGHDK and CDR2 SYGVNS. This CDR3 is CASSDEQGPDTQYF. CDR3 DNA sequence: TGTGCCAGCAGTGATGAACAGGGCCCGGATACGCAGTATTTT.

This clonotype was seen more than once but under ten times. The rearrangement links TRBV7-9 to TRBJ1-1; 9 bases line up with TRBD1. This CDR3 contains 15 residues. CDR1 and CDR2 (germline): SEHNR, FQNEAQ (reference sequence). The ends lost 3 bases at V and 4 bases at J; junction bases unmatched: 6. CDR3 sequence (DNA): TGTGCCAGCAGCTTGGGGGACAGGGACGGCACTGAAGCTTTCTTT. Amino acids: CASSLGDRDGTEAFF.